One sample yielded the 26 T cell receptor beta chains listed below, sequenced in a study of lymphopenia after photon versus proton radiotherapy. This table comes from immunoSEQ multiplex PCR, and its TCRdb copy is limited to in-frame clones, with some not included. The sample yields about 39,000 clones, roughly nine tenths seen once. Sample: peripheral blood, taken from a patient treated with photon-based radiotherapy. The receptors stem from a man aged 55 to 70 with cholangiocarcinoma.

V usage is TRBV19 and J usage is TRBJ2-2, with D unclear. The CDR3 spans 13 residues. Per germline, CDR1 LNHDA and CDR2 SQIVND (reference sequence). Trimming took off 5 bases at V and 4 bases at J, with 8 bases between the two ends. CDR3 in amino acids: CASSPTLTGELFF. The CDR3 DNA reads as TGTGCCAGTAGTCCTACCCTCACCGGGGAGCTGTTTTTT. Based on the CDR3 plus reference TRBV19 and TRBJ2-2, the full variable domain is DGGITQSPKYLFRKEGQNVTLSCEQNLNHDAMYWYRQDPGQGLRLIYYSQIVNDFQKGDIAEGYSVSREKKESFPLTVTSAQKNPTAFYLCASSPTLTGELFFGEGSRLTVL.

CDR3 amino acids: CASSYLGQETQYF. CDR3 bases: TGCGCCAGCAGCTACCTGGGGCAAGAGACCCAGTACTTC. The V and J genes are TRBV5-1 and TRBJ2-5; the D is unclear. V was clipped by 3 bases and J by 2 bases, with 8 bases between them. Per germline, CDR1 SGHRS and CDR2 YFSETQ. The CDR3 consists of 13 residues.

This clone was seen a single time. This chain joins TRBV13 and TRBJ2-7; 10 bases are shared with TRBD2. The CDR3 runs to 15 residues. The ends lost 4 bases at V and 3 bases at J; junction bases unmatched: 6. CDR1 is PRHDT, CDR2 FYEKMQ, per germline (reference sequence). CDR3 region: CASSSLAGENYEQYF. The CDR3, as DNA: TGTGCCAGCAGCTCCCTAGCGGGAGAGAACTACGAGCAGTACTTC.

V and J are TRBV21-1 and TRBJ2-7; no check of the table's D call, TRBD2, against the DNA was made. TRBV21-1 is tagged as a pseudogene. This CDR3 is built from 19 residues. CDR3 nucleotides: TGTGCCAGCAGCAAAGTCCAGGCGCGGGAGGGACTAGTTCACTACGAGCAGTACTTC. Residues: CASSKVQAREGLVHYEQYF.

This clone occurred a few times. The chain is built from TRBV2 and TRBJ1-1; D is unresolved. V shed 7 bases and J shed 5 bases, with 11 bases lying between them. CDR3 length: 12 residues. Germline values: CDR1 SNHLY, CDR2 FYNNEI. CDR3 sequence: CASTSRGTEAFF. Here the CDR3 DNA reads TGTGCCAGCACAAGCCGCGGAACTGAAGCTTTCTTT.

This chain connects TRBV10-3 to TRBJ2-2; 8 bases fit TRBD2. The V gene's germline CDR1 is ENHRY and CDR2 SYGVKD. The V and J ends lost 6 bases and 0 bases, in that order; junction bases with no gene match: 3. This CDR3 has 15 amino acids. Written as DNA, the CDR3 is TGTGCCATCAGACCGGGACTAGCGAACACCGGGGAGCTGTTTTTT. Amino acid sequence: CAIRPGLANTGELFF.

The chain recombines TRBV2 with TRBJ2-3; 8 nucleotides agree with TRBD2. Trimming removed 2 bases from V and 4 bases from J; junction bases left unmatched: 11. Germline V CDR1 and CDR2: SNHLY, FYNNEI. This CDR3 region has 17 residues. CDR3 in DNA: TGTGCCAGCAGTGAATCGGGGGGGGAGACGGGCGCAGATACGCAGTATTTT. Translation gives CASSESGGETGADTQYF.

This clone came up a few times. The CDR3 loop is CASSLASAGGYTF. In DNA, the CDR3 is TGTGCCAGCAGCTTAGCTAGTGCAGGGGGCTACACCTTC. The V and J genes are TRBV7-9 and TRBJ1-2; TRBD1 might be the D (5 bases). Deletions cut 0 bases from V and 8 bases from J, with 10 bases between. This CDR3 is 13 amino acids long. Germline V lookup: CDR1 SEHNR, CDR2 FQNEAQ (reference sequence).

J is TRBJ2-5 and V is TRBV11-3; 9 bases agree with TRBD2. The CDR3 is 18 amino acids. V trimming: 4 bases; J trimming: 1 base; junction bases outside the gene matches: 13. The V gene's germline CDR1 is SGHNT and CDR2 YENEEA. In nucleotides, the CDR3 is TGTGCCAGCAGCTGGCGGGGTAGCGGGGGAGCCCGCCAAGAGACCCAGTACTTC. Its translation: CASSWRGSGGARQETQYF.

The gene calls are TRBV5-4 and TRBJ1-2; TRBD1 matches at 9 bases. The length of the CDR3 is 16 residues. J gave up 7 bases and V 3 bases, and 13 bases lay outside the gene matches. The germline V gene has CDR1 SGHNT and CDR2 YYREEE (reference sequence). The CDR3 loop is CASSWAYRDRAGGYTF. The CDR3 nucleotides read TGTGCCAGCAGCTGGGCTTACCGGGACAGGGCAGGTGGCTACACCTTC.

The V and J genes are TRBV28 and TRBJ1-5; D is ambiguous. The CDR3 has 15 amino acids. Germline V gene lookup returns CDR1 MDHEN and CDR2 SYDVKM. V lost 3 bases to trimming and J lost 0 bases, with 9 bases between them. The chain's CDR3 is CASSLLGISNQPQHF. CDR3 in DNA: TGTGCCAGCAGTTTGTTAGGGATTAGCAATCAGCCCCAGCATTTT.

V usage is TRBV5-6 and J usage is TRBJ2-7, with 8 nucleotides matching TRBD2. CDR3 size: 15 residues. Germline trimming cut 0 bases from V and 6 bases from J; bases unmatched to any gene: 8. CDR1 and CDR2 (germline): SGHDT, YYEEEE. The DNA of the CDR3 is TGTGCCAGCAGCTTGGATCCCGGGAGGGAGGTCGAGCAGTACTTC. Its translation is CASSLDPGREVEQYF.

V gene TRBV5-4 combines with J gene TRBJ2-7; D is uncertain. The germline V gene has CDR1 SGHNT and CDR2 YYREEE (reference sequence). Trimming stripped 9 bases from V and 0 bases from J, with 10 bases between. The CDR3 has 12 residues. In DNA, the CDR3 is TGTGCCACCACTAATTCCTCCTACGAGCAGTACTTC. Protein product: CATTNSSYEQYF.

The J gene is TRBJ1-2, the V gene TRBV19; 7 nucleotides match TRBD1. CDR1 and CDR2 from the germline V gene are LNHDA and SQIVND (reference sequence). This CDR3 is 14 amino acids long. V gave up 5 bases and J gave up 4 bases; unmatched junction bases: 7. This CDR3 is CASSVDRDLYGYTF. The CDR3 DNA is TGTGCCAGTAGTGTCGACAGGGACCTCTATGGCTACACCTTC. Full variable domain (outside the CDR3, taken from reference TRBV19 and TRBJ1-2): DGGITQSPKYLFRKEGQNVTLSCEQNLNHDAMYWYRQDPGQGLRLIYYSQIVNDFQKGDIAEGYSVSREKKESFPLTVTSAQKNPTAFYLCASSVDRDLYGYTFGSGTRLTVV.

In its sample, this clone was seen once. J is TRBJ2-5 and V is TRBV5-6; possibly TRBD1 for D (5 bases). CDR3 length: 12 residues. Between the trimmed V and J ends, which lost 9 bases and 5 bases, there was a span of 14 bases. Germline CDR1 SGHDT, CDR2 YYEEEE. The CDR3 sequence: CATNRGFETQYF. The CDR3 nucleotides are TGTGCCACTAATAGGGGTTTTGAGACCCAGTACTTC.

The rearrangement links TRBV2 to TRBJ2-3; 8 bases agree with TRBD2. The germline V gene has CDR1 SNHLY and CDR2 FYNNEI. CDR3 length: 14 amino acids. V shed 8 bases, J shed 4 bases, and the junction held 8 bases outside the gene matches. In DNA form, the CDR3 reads TGTGCCAGCTCGCGGGGGGTTGGGGCAGATACGCAGTATTTT. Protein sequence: CASSRGVGADTQYF.

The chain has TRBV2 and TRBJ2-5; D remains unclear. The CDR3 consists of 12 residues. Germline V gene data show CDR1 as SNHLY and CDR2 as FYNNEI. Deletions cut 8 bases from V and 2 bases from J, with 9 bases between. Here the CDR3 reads CASRSDQETQYF. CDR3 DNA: TGTGCCAGCCGAAGCGATCAAGAGACCCAGTACTTC.

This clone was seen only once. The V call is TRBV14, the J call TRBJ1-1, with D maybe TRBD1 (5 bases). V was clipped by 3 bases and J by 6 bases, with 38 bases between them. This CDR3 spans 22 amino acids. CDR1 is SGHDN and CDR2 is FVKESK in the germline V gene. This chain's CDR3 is CASSHPVNRAYPRGEISAEAFF. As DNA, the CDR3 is TGTGCCAGCAGCCATCCCGTAAACAGAGCCTATCCTCGGGGGGAGATTAGTGCTGAAGCTTTCTTT. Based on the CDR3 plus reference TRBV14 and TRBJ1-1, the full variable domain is EAGVTQFPSHSVIEKGQTVTLRCDPISGHDNLYWYRRVMGKEIKFLLHFVKESKQDESGMPNNRFLAERTGGTYSTLKVQPAELEDSGVYFCASSHPVNRAYPRGEISAEAFFGQGTRLTVV.

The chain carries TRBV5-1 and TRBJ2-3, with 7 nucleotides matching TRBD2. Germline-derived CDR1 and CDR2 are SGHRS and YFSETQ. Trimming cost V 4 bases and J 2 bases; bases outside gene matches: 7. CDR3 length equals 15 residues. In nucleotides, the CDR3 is TGCGCCAGCAGCCCTCCTACTAGCGCCACAGATACGCAGTATTTT. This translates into CASSPPTSATDTQYF. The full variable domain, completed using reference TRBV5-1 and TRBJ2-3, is KAGVTQTPRYLIKTRGQQVTLSCSPISGHRSVSWYQQTPGQGLQFLFEYFSETQRNKGNFPGRFSGRQFSNSRSEMNVSTLELGDSALYLCASSPPTSATDTQYFGPGTRLTVL.

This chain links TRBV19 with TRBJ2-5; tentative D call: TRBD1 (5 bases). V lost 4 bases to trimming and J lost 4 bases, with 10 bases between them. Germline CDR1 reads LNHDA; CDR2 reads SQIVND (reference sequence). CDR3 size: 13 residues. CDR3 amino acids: CASSTDRAETQYF. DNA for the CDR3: TGTGCCAGTAGTACAGACAGAGCAGAGACCCAGTACTTC.

CDR3 DNA sequence: TGTGCCAGCAGTTTGATAAGGGGGCGGACTGAAGCTTTCTTT. It is translated as CASSLIRGRTEAFF. The J gene is TRBJ1-1, the V gene TRBV27, with 7 bases that match TRBD1. The CDR3 spans 14 residues. The V gene end was trimmed by 3 bases and the J gene end by 5 bases; junction bases not matched to a gene: 6. CDR1 is MNHEY, CDR2 SMNVEV, per germline (reference sequence).

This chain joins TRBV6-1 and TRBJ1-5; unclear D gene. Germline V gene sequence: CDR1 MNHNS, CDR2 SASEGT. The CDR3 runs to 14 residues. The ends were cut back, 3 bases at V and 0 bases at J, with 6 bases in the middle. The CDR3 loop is CASSDHYSNQPQHF. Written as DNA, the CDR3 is TGTGCCAGCAGTGACCATTATAGCAATCAGCCCCAGCATTTT.

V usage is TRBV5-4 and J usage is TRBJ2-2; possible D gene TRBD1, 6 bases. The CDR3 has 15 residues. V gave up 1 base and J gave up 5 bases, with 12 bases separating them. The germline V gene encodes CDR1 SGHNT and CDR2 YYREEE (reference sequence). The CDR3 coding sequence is TGTGCCAGCAGCTTGTCCACCACAGGGACCGGGGAGCTGTTTTTT. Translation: CASSLSTTGTGELFF.

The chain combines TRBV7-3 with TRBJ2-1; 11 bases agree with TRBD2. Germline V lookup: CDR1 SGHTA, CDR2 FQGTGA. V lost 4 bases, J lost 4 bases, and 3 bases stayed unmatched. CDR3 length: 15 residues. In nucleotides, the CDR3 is TGTGCCAGCAGCTCGACTAGCGGGGCATACAATGAGCAGTTCTTC. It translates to CASSSTSGAYNEQFF. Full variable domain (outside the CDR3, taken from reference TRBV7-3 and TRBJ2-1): GAGVSQTPSNKVTEKGKYVELRCDPISGHTALYWYRQSLGQGPEFLIYFQGTGAADDSGLPNDRFFAVRPEGSVSTLKIQRTERGDSAVYLCASSSTSGAYNEQFFGPGTRLTVL.

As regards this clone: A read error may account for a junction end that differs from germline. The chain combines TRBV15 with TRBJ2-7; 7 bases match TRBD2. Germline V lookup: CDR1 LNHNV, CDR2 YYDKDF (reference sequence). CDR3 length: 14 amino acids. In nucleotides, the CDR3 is TGTGCCACCAGCAGACTCGCCGCGGGGGAGTCTATGGACTTC. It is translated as CATSRLAAGESMDF.

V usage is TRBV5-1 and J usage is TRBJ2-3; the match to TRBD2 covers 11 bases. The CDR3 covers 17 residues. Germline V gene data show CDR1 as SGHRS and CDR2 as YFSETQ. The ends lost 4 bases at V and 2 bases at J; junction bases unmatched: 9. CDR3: CASSPGTSGYTTDTQYF. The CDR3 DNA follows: TGCGCCAGCAGCCCGGGGACTAGCGGATATACCACAGATACGCAGTATTTT. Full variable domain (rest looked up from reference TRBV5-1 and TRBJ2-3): KAGVTQTPRYLIKTRGQQVTLSCSPISGHRSVSWYQQTPGQGLQFLFEYFSETQRNKGNFPGRFSGRQFSNSRSEMNVSTLELGDSALYLCASSPGTSGYTTDTQYFGPGTRLTVL.